This T cell receptor beta chain was documented in a study of PD-1 blockade in classical Hodgkin lymphoma. Looking at the study overall: Patients were dosed intravenously with nivolumab at 3 mg/kg every 2 weeks.

Turning to this clone: Antigen: not known.

All trial patients relapsed after autologous stem cell transplantation. General study points: Prior to therapy, complete responders displayed diversity much like that of newly diagnosed patients. Researchers reported that CD4+ TCR diversity, though not CD8+, rose significantly by C4D1. Some patients began nivolumab under 1 year after ASCT. These patients were excluded from later analyses.

Germline lookup yields CDR1 LGHNA and CDR2 YSLEER. V trimming: 0 bases; J trimming: 2 bases; junction bases outside the gene matches: 7. The CDR3 length is 17 residues. Generated by immunoSEQ multiplex PCR, the TCRdb table keeps only in-frame clones and is missing some. This table holds around 13,000 clones, 81% found once. The genes are TRBV4-3 and TRBJ2-3; 8 nucleotides match TRBD2. The sequences come from peripheral blood mononuclear cells (PBMCs), collected at baseline. This sequence originates from a human donor with classical Hodgkin lymphoma. CDR3 in amino acids: CASSQEPGLASTDTQYF. CDR3 coding DNA: TGCGCCAGCAGCCAAGAACCCGGACTAGCCTCCACAGATACGCAGTATTTT.